Below are 5 T cell receptor beta chains sequenced from a single sample in a study of blood T cell repertoires in COVID-19 (TCRdb year 2020). To prepare the library, the immunoSEQ multiplex PCR assay was applied. TCRdb carries this immuneACCESS record with in-frame sequences only. Its versions omit some clonotypes, under half of them owing to an unresolved V gene in the studies checked, with the rest unexplained. This sample lists 300,000 to 400,000 clones; around 92% were detected once. The ten largest clones capture 3% of the sample. The sample was peripheral blood. These receptors all come from a woman under 40 with COVID-19, enrolled during active disease.

V usage is TRBV28 and J usage is TRBJ2-7; 7 bases are shared with TRBD2. J lost 1 base, V lost 3 bases, and 3 bases had no gene match. The CDR3 runs to 14 residues. Germline-derived CDR1 and CDR2 are MDHEN and SYDVKM. CDR3 residues: CASSFSGVSYEQYF. The CDR3 DNA is TGTGCCAGCAGTTTCAGCGGGGTTTCCTACGAGCAGTACTTC.

This clone has just a few counts. CDR3 amino acids: CASSFQGAAREKLFF. The CDR3, as DNA: TGTGCCAGCAGCTTCCAGGGGGCTGCTAGGGAAAAACTGTTTTTT. V gene TRBV5-6 combines with J gene TRBJ1-4, with 8 bases matching TRBD1. The CDR3 extends over 15 amino acids. The germline V gene has CDR1 SGHDT and CDR2 YYEEEE. Trimming took 2 bases from V and 8 from J; bases not matched to a gene: 8.

The chain is built from TRBV19 and TRBJ1-2; no clear D gene. The germline V gene has CDR1 LNHDA and CDR2 SQIVND (reference sequence). CDR3 length equals 15 residues. The ends were cut back, 3 bases at V and 2 bases at J, with 13 bases in the middle. CDR3 nucleotide sequence: TGTGCCAGTAGTATTGTTCTCGGGTCCAACTATGGCTACACCTTC. Amino acid sequence: CASSIVLGSNYGYTF.

This chain joins TRBV25-1 and TRBJ2-7; tentatively, D is TRBD2 (5 bases). The CDR3 covers 14 residues. Germline V lookup: CDR1 MGHDK, CDR2 SYGVNS. V lost 10 bases to trimming and J lost 4 bases, with 20 bases between them. Written as DNA, the CDR3 is TGTGCCATAAATCCTTTAGCAAGGAGGTACGAGCAGTACTTC. Protein: CAINPLARRYEQYF.

The V call is TRBV6-5, the J call TRBJ2-5; 8 bases agree with TRBD2. The CDR3 totals 13 residues. Germline CDR1 is MNHEY and CDR2 is SVGAGI. The V gene end was trimmed by 4 bases and the J gene end by 3 bases; junction bases not matched to a gene: 1. CDR3 DNA: TGTGCCAGCAGTTTAGCGGGGAAAGAGACCCAGTACTTC. It specifies CASSLAGKETQYF.